Following are 13 T cell receptor beta chains from one sample sequenced in a study of blood T cell repertoires in COVID-19. Sequenced by immunoSEQ multiplex PCR; TCRdb stores in-frame clones only, minus some. The sample holds approximately 190,000 clones, approximately 80% seen once. Material for sequencing was PBMCs or T cells enriched from blood (not recorded which). These receptors were collected from a woman aged 55 to 70 with acute COVID-19.

CDR3 DNA: TGTGCCAGCACCGATTCAGGGAGCAATCAGCCCCAGCATTTT. It codes for CASTDSGSNQPQHF. The chain has TRBV27 and TRBJ1-5; D is perhaps TRBD1 (5 bases). CDR1 MNHEY and CDR2 SMNVEV come from the germline V gene (reference sequence). V dropped 7 bases and J dropped 1 base, with 11 bases sitting between them. CDR3 length: 14 residues.

This clone was counted between two and nine times. The J gene is TRBJ2-1, the V gene TRBV7-2, with 11 bases matching TRBD2. V lost 2 bases, J lost 5 bases, and 8 bases stayed unmatched. Germline CDR1 SGHTA, CDR2 FQGNSA. This CDR3 spans 17 amino acids. CDR3 amino acids: CASSLRGGLAAHNEQFF. In nucleotides, the CDR3 is TGTGCCAGCAGCTTAAGAGGGGGACTAGCGGCCCACAATGAGCAGTTCTTC.

The CDR3: CASSQRQSNEKLFF. CDR3 coding DNA: TGTGCCAGCAGCCAACGACAAAGCAATGAAAAACTGTTTTTT. The chain uses TRBV14 and TRBJ1-4; D not certain. CDR3 length: 14 residues. V shed 2 bases and J shed 5 bases, with 9 bases lying between them. Germline-derived CDR1 and CDR2 are SGHDN and FVKESK.

The CDR3 here is CASSPRDRAEQYV. DNA of the CDR3: TGTGCCAGCTCCCCCCGGGACAGGGCCGAGCAGTACGTC. The rearrangement uses TRBV18 and TRBJ2-7, with 9 bases lining up with TRBD1. This CDR3 has 13 residues. Unmatched junction bases numbered 6, after V lost 6 bases and J lost 6 bases. From germline, CDR1 is KGHSH and CDR2 LQKENI.

The chain has TRBV28 and TRBJ1-3; D unclear. Germline-derived CDR1 and CDR2 are MDHEN and SYDVKM. V was pared by 3 bases and J by 9 bases, with 6 bases between. The CDR3 has 11 amino acids. Here the CDR3 reads CASSLYSTIYF. The CDR3 bases are TGTGCCAGCAGTTTGTACAGCACCATATATTTT. The whole variable domain, filled in from reference TRBV28 and TRBJ1-3, reads DVKVTQSSRYLVKRTGEKVFLECVQDMDHENMFWYRQDPGLGLRLIYFSYDVKMKEKGDIPEGYSVSREKKERFSLILESASTNQTSMYLCASSLYSTIYFGEGSWLTVV.

The CDR3 sequence: CASSAGQGAGDTEAFF. CDR3 nucleotide sequence: TGTGCCAGCAGTGCCGGACAGGGGGCAGGGGACACTGAAGCTTTCTTT. V is TRBV28 and J is TRBJ1-1; the match to TRBD1 covers 11 bases. This CDR3 comprises 16 residues. Germline loops: CDR1 MDHEN, CDR2 SYDVKM. V trimming: 5 bases; J trimming: 3 bases; junction bases outside the gene matches: 8.

V and J are TRBV11-2 and TRBJ2-3, with 10 bases matching TRBD2. The CDR3 sequence is 16 residues long. Germline CDR1 SGHAT, CDR2 FQNNGV. The ends lost 5 bases at V and 1 base at J; junction bases unmatched: 6. CDR3 DNA: TGTGCCAGCAGCCCCGGAACTAGCGGGGGCACAGATACGCAGTATTTT. This sequence encodes CASSPGTSGGTDTQYF.

The rearrangement uses TRBV18 and TRBJ1-6, with 8 bases that match TRBD1. V lost 4 bases to trimming and J lost 0 bases; unmatched junction nucleotides: 23. Germline assignment: CDR1 KGHSH and CDR2 LQKENI. The CDR3 runs to 23 residues. CDR3 nucleotides: TGTGCCAGCTCACTTCTAGGGGGACAGGCAGGCCGCACCAGGAGCTCCTATAATTCACCCCTCCACTTT. Its protein is CASSLLGGQAGRTRSSYNSPLHF.

The chain uses TRBV19 and TRBJ1-2, with D maybe TRBD1 (6 bases). This CDR3 has 13 residues. Germline lookup yields CDR1 LNHDA and CDR2 SQIVND (reference sequence). V shed 7 bases and J shed 4 bases, with 13 bases lying between them. The CDR3 here is CASIGQLLYGYTF. In nucleotides, the CDR3 is TGTGCCAGTATTGGACAGCTCCTCTATGGCTACACCTTC.

This clone was seen only once. The chain is built from TRBV29-1 and TRBJ2-4, with 7 nucleotides matching TRBD1. Germline V CDR1 and CDR2: SQVTM, ANQGSEA. The CDR3 is made up of 13 amino acids. V was clipped by 7 bases and J by 6 bases; unmatched bases: 9. The CDR3 DNA follows: TGCAGCGCCCTACGACAGGGACCAAACATTCAGTACTTC. The encoded protein is CSALRQGPNIQYF.

The table lists this clone with a count of one. The J gene is TRBJ1-2, the V gene TRBV10-3; TRBD1 aligns across 7 bases. Germline V CDR1 and CDR2: ENHRY, SYGVKD. The CDR3 totals 14 residues. J was trimmed by 6 bases and V by 3 bases; bases with no gene match: 7. The CDR3 loop reads CAISDKGALDGYTF. Written as DNA, the CDR3 is TGTGCCATCAGTGACAAGGGGGCGCTGGATGGCTACACCTTC.

The chain has TRBV28 and TRBJ2-5, with 8 bases that match TRBD1. V lost 6 bases to trimming and J lost 4 bases; unmatched junction nucleotides: 7. Germline V gene data show CDR1 as MDHEN and CDR2 as SYDVKM. This CDR3 has 14 amino acids. CDR3 sequence (DNA): TGTGCCAGCAGGGTGAGACAGGGGAGAGAGACCCAGTACTTC. Protein sequence: CASRVRQGRETQYF.

The gene calls are TRBV9 and TRBJ2-1; D is perhaps TRBD2 (5 bases). Trimming cost V 3 bases and J 3 bases, with 13 bases left between them. Per germline, CDR1 SGDLS and CDR2 YYNGEE. The CDR3 is 15 residues long. The CDR3 DNA follows: TGTGCCAGCAGCGACATGACGGGGATCTACAATGAGCAGTTCTTC. Translating gives CASSDMTGIYNEQFF.